A selection of T cell receptor beta chains follows, all from one sample in a study of T cells in Graves' hyperthyroidism and ophthalmopathy. TCRdb fed the multiplex PCR reads into MiXCR, producing one record per CDR3 protein. Among hundreds of thousands of distinct CDR3 sequences listed, 14% were seen once. The source material was blood. The receptors shown here come from a woman younger than 30 with Graves' hyperthyroidism. The CDR3 runs from the conserved cysteine through the conserved F or W. A D gene is named only where the DNA matches it firmly. The size of a clone is reported for some rows only, either as once, few or many, or as a class for expanded clones.

j_call clone_size v_call d_call cdr3_aa cdr3_nt
TRBJ2-3 many TRBV12-3/TRBV12-4 . CASSFGRFDITDTQYF TGTGCCAGCAGTTTTGGGCGGTTCGACATCACAGATACGCAGTATTTT
TRBJ2-2 many TRBV28 TRBD1 CASSSSGTGSRELFF TGTGCCAGCAGTTCTTCCGGGACAGGGAGCCGGGAGCTGTTTTTT
TRBJ2-1 . TRBV20-1 TRBD2 CSANPTSGSPNEQFF TGCAGTGCCAATCCGACTAGCGGGAGCCCCAATGAGCAGTTCTTC
TRBJ2-1 few TRBV4-3 TRBD2 CASSHTISGDYNEQFF TGCGCCAGCAGCCACACAATCAGCGGGGACTACAATGAGCAGTTCTTC
TRBJ2-1 many TRBV6-2/TRBV6-3 TRBD2 CASSASGRAAYNEQFF TGTGCCAGCAGTGCTAGCGGGAGGGCCGCCTACAATGAGCAGTTCTTC
TRBJ2-3 many TRBV9 . CASSVDSSPVGTDTQYF TGTGCCAGCAGCGTAGATTCCAGCCCCGTGGGCACAGATACGCAGTATTTT
TRBJ2-2 few TRBV7-9 TRBD2 CASSPTSGRGGELFF TGTGCCAGCAGCCCCACTAGCGGGAGAGGCGGGGAGCTGTTTTTT
TRBJ2-5 . TRBV19 TRBD2 CASSIKGGSETQYF TGTGCCAGTAGTATAAAAGGCGGGAGTGAGACCCAGTACTTC
TRBJ1-5 many TRBV7-2 . CASSLAFDQPQHF TGTGCCAGCAGCTTAGCCTTCGATCAGCCCCAGCATTTT
TRBJ2-1 many TRBV7-8 . CASSLEPPQGYFAYNEQFF TGTGCCAGCAGCTTAGAGCCCCCACAAGGTTATTTCGCCTACAATGAGCAGTTCTTC
TRBJ1-6 few TRBV7-2 TRBD1 CASSWRQGGNSPLHF TGTGCCAGCAGCTGGCGACAGGGAGGGAATTCACCCCTCCACTTT
TRBJ2-6 . TRBV4-1 . CASSRSPGANVLTF TGCGCCAGCAGCCGTAGTCCTGGGGCCAACGTCCTGACTTTC
TRBJ1-1 few TRBV19 . CASSIVRGRDTEAFF TGTGCCAGTAGTATAGTTCGGGGCCGCGACACTGAAGCTTTCTTT
TRBJ1-4 . TRBV6-1 . CASNSAGDPNEKLFF TGTGCCAGCAACAGCGCGGGGGACCCCAATGAAAAACTGTTTTTT
TRBJ2-2 few TRBV12-3/TRBV12-4 TRBD2 CASIRTSGVGGELFF TGTGCCAGCATAAGGACTAGCGGAGTTGGCGGGGAGCTGTTTTTT
TRBJ2-3 many TRBV18 TRBD1 CASSLRATGGGDTQYF TGTGCCAGCTCGCTCCGCGCTACAGGGGGCGGAGATACGCAGTATTTT
TRBJ2-1 many TRBV2 TRBD2 CASKRTSGYNEQFF TGTGCCAGCAAAAGGACTAGCGGCTACAATGAGCAGTTCTTC
TRBJ2-3 many TRBV30 TRBD2 CAWSPGLAGEQTDTQYF TGTGCCTGGAGTCCTGGACTAGCGGGAGAGCAGACAGATACGCAGTATTTT
TRBJ1-2 many TRBV4-1 . CASSQVRDNNYGYTF TGCGCCAGCAGCCAAGTCCGGGACAACAACTATGGCTACACCTTC
TRBJ2-5 . TRBV10-3 . CAISLGPQETQYF TGTGCCATCAGCCTGGGGCCGCAAGAGACCCAGTACTTC
TRBJ2-1 many TRBV7-9 . CASSFGPIGSHEQFF TGTGCCAGCAGCTTTGGACCGATTGGGTCCCATGAGCAGTTCTTC
TRBJ2-1 . TRBV9 TRBD2 CASSVGIAGGSYNEQFF TGTGCCAGCAGCGTAGGAATAGCGGGAGGCTCCTACAATGAGCAGTTCTTC
TRBJ2-7 many TRBV27 . CASSLRGYYEQYF TGTGCCAGCAGTTTGCGCGGATACTACGAGCAGTACTTC
TRBJ1-2 . TRBV6-5 . CASSYSIPGEGILDGYTF TGTGCCAGCAGTTACTCCATCCCTGGGGAGGGGATTTTGGATGGCTACACCTTC
TRBJ2-7 many TRBV7-9 . CASSPGTVGVKYF TGTGCCAGCAGCCCCGGGACCGTCGGAGTGAAGTACTTC
TRBJ2-5 many TRBV5-5 . CASSLWAGVGETQYF TGTGCCAGCAGCTTGTGGGCAGGCGTGGGGGAGACCCAGTACTTC
TRBJ2-3 . TRBV20-1 . CSAPSGFTDTQYF TGCAGTGCCCCCAGCGGGTTCACAGATACGCAGTATTTT
TRBJ1-4 . TRBV15 . CATSKMGANEKLFF TGTGCCACCAGCAAGATGGGGGCTAATGAAAAACTGTTTTTT
TRBJ2-7 . TRBV6-5 TRBD1 CASSSGQNRLYEQYF TGTGCCAGCAGTTCGGGACAGAACCGCCTCTACGAGCAGTACTTC
TRBJ2-1 few TRBV5-6 TRBD2 CASSRRTSGRAPNEQFF TGTGCCAGCAGCCGCCGTACTAGCGGGAGGGCCCCCAATGAGCAGTTCTTC
TRBJ2-5 . TRBV20-1 TRBD1 CSASPQDRDWETQYF TGCAGTGCTAGCCCCCAGGACAGGGATTGGGAGACCCAGTACTTC
TRBJ2-7 . TRBV6-1 . CASSEFGGSSAQQYF TGTGCCAGCAGTGAATTCGGTGGATCTAGCGCTCAGCAGTACTTC
TRBJ1-2 many TRBV4-1 . CASSQHANTINYGYTF TGCGCCAGCAGCCAGCACGCCAATACGATTAACTATGGCTACACCTTC
TRBJ2-6 few TRBV4-1 . CASSQDPKPGANVLTF TGCGCCAGCAGCCAAGATCCCAAACCTGGGGCCAACGTCCTGACTTTC
TRBJ2-7 few TRBV7-2 . CASNKRGVAAPSEQYF TGTGCCAGCAATAAACGGGGAGTAGCGGCCCCCTCCGAGCAGTACTTC
TRBJ1-1 . TRBV19 . CASIPGEFTEAFF TGTGCCAGTATCCCGGGAGAATTCACTGAAGCTTTCTTT
TRBJ1-1 many TRBV28 . CASSIYREDTEAFF TGTGCCAGCAGTATCTACAGGGAAGACACTGAAGCTTTCTTT
TRBJ2-2 few TRBV4-3 TRBD1 CASSRGTGQTGELFF TGCGCCAGCAGCCGTGGGACAGGGCAAACCGGGGAGCTGTTTTTT
TRBJ2-5 many TRBV29-1 TRBD1 CSALGGQGYETQYF TGCAGCGCACTGGGCGGACAGGGGTATGAGACCCAGTACTTC
TRBJ2-7 . TRBV7-8 TRBD1 CASSEDRDLPYEQYF TGTGCCAGCAGCGAGGACAGGGATCTCCCCTACGAGCAGTACTTC
TRBJ2-1 many TRBV2 . CASSVETASYNEQFF TGTGCCAGCAGTGTAGAGACTGCTTCCTACAATGAGCAGTTCTTC
TRBJ2-7 many TRBV6-1 . CASSEALLGRPYEQYF TGTGCCAGCAGTGAAGCGCTTCTTGGGAGACCCTACGAGCAGTACTTC
TRBJ2-1 many TRBV11-1 . CASSLASSPRAEQFF TGTGCCAGCAGCTTAGCCTCCAGTCCGAGGGCTGAGCAGTTCTTC
TRBJ2-1 many TRBV6-1 . CASSELDGSYNEQFF TGTGCCAGCAGTGAACTGGACGGGTCCTACAATGAGCAGTTCTTC
TRBJ2-7 many TRBV7-9 TRBD2 CASSAGTIYEQYF TGTGCCAGCAGCGCCGGGACTATCTACGAGCAGTACTTC
TRBJ2-3 few TRBV4-2 . CASSQRENTDTQYF TGTGCCAGCAGCCAAAGGGAGAACACAGATACGCAGTATTTT
TRBJ2-6 . TRBV7-2 . CASSLVANVLTF TGTGCCAGCAGCTTAGTTGCCAACGTCCTGACTTTC
TRBJ2-2 many TRBV2 . CASLAGLSTGELFF TGTGCCAGTTTAGCAGGACTGTCCACCGGGGAGCTGTTTTTT
TRBJ2-5 few TRBV28 TRBD1 CASSWRQGARGGETQYF TGTGCCAGCAGTTGGAGGCAGGGGGCGAGAGGTGGGGAGACCCAGTACTTC
TRBJ2-1 many TRBV9 . CASSPELATSSYNEQFF TGTGCCAGCAGCCCGGAACTAGCCACAAGCTCCTACAATGAGCAGTTCTTC
TRBJ2-2 few TRBV20-1 . CSARDRLTANTGELFF TGCAGTGCTAGAGATAGGCTAACCGCGAACACCGGGGAGCTGTTTTTT
TRBJ1-5 many TRBV2 . CASSRQQGRDQPQHF TGTGCCAGCAGTCGACAGCAGGGGAGGGATCAGCCCCAGCATTTT
TRBJ2-4 many TRBV12-3/TRBV12-4 TRBD1 CASSLSYYSGTGNLNIQYF TGTGCCAGCAGTTTATCGTATTATTCCGGGACAGGGAACTTAAACATTCAGTACTTC
TRBJ1-1 . TRBV7-3 . CASSLEVETEAFF TGTGCCAGCAGCTTAGAGGTGGAAACTGAAGCTTTCTTT
TRBJ2-1 . TRBV2 TRBD1 CASSLQGAGPHEQFF TGTGCCAGCAGTTTACAGGGGGCGGGTCCGCATGAGCAGTTCTTC
TRBJ2-5 many TRBV11-2 TRBD2 CASSRLAGEGTQYF TGTGCCAGCAGTCGACTAGCGGGAGAGGGGACCCAGTACTTC
TRBJ2-7 . TRBV11-3 TRBD1 CASSLDGTGLLYEQYF TGTGCCAGCAGCCTAGACGGGACAGGGCTCCTCTACGAGCAGTACTTC